What follows are 27 T cell receptor beta chains derived from one specimen sequenced in a study of post-analysis software for immune sequencing data. These receptors lack a known antigen. Study-level results: With TRBV5-6, TRBV5-1 and TRBV20-1 included, about five TRBV segments were more frequent in patients than in controls.

Sequencing libraries made from TCR beta cDNA carried unique molecular identifiers. TCRdb re-called the PCR reads through MiXCR, storing one row per CDR3 protein. The sample has some 370,000 distinct CDR3 sequences; around 33% are singletons. The sample comprised blood. The receptor set was obtained from a girl under 18 with multiple sclerosis.

The rearrangement links TRBV18 to TRBJ2-5; a possible D gene is TRBD1 (6 bases). The DNA end is a closer match to TRBJ2-7, so the J assignment may be wrong. Germline CDR1 and CDR2: KGHSH and LQKENI. The CDR3 has 14 residues. The CDR3 DNA reads as TGTGCCAGCTCACCATTGGGCACAGGGAACGAGCAGTACTTC. Translation: CASSPLGTGNEQYF.

V and J are TRBV11-2 and TRBJ2-7, with 8 bases fitting TRBD2. Germline lookup yields CDR1 SGHAT and CDR2 FQNNGV. The CDR3 loop spans 17 amino acids. V was clipped by 2 bases and J by 3 bases; unmatched bases: 12. This CDR3 reads CASSLLRGSGVNYEQYF. The CDR3 nucleotides are TGTGCCAGCAGCTTACTCCGGGGTAGCGGGGTTAACTACGAGCAGTACTTC.

The rearrangement uses TRBV20-1 and TRBJ1-2, with a possible D match to TRBD1 (5 bases). V dropped 5 bases and J dropped 2 bases, with 18 bases sitting between them. Germline CDR1 is DFQATT and CDR2 is SNEGSKA (reference sequence). This CDR3 is built from 15 residues. The CDR3 here is CSAADSISTNYGYTF. CDR3 coding DNA: TGCAGTGCTGCAGACAGTATCTCAACCAACTATGGCTACACCTTC.

This clonotype was counted between two and nine times. V gene TRBV20-1 combines with J gene TRBJ2-1, with D possibly TRBD2 on 6 matching bases. Germline lookup yields CDR1 DFQATT and CDR2 SNEGSKA (reference sequence). Trimming removed 5 bases from V and 0 bases from J, with 14 bases in between. The CDR3 is 15 residues long. CDR3: CSAARATSSYNEQFF. The CDR3 DNA follows: TGCAGTGCTGCCAGGGCGACTAGCTCCTACAATGAGCAGTTCTTC.

The V gene is TRBV7-3, the J gene TRBJ1-2; D is undetermined. The germline gives CDR1 SGHTA, CDR2 FQGTGA. The CDR3 loop spans 17 amino acids. The V and J ends lost 7 bases and 4 bases respectively, with 25 bases between them. The CDR3 reads CASTPEFGPPPVYGYTF. CDR3 sequence (DNA): TGTGCCAGCACCCCTGAATTCGGACCTCCCCCGGTCTATGGCTACACCTTC.

V usage is TRBV12-3 or TRBV12-4 and J usage is TRBJ2-5; D not resolved. The V and J ends lost 1 base and 1 base respectively, with 13 bases between them. The CDR3 is 16 amino acids. The CDR3 coding sequence is TGTGCCAGCAGTTTAGGTCGAGGCCAACTCCAAGAGACCCAGTACTTC. As protein: CASSLGRGQLQETQYF.

This rearrangement joins TRBV7-2 to TRBJ1-5, with D tentatively TRBD1 (6 bases). CDR3 size: 14 residues. The V gene's germline CDR1 is SGHTA and CDR2 FQGNSA. The V and J ends lost 5 bases and 5 bases respectively, with 13 bases between them. The CDR3 here is CASSRGQSDQPQHF. CDR3 nucleotide sequence: TGTGCCAGCAGCCGCGGACAGTCTGATCAGCCCCAGCATTTT. The variable domain in full, with the rest retrieved from reference TRBV7-2 and TRBJ1-5, is GAGVSQSPSNKVTEKGKDVELRCDPISGHTALYWYRQSLGQGLEFLIYFQGNSAPDKSGLPSDRFSAERTGGSVSTLTIQRTQQEDSAVYLCASSRGQSDQPQHFGDGTRLSIL.

The chain couples TRBV6-5 to TRBJ1-1; weak D call: TRBD1 (6 bases). CDR3 length: 15 residues. CDR1 MNHEY and CDR2 SVGAGI come from the germline V gene. The germline V and J ends were trimmed by 2 bases and 2 bases, with 12 bases remaining between them. The CDR3 DNA reads as TGTGCCAGCAGTTACGGCGGGGGCCCTAACACTGAAGCTTTCTTT. The encoded protein is CASSYGGGPNTEAFF.

This clonotype was seen only a few times. The chain combines TRBV20-1 with TRBJ2-3, with TRBD1 matching over 8 bases. CDR1 is DFQATT and CDR2 is SNEGSKA in the germline V gene (reference sequence). The CDR3 runs to 15 residues. V shed 0 bases, J shed 5 bases, and the junction held 7 bases outside the gene matches. The CDR3 reads CSAREGRQGRDTQYF. The CDR3, as DNA: TGCAGTGCTAGAGAGGGGAGACAGGGGAGAGATACGCAGTATTTT.

The rearrangement links TRBV13 to TRBJ2-5; D is unclear. V was trimmed by 4 bases and J by 2 bases, leaving 23 bases between them. This CDR3 comprises 18 residues. Germline V gives CDR1 PRHDT, CDR2 FYEKMQ (reference sequence). DNA of the CDR3: TGTGCCAGCAGCTCCTCAGGCTGGGCACAATCCTTACAAGAGACCCAGTACTTC. It is translated as CASSSSGWAQSLQETQYF. The whole variable domain, filled in from reference TRBV13 and TRBJ2-5, reads AAGVIQSPRHLIKEKRETATLKCYPIPRHDTVYWYQQGPGQDPQFLISFYEKMQSDKGSIPDRFSAQQFSDYHSELNMSSLELGDSALYFCASSSSGWAQSLQETQYFGPGTRLLVL.

At least ten counts were recorded for this clonotype. The chain employs TRBV5-6 and TRBJ2-7; the match to TRBD1 covers 7 bases. The V gene end was trimmed by 3 bases and the J gene end by 2 bases; junction bases not matched to a gene: 5. This CDR3 contains 14 residues. Per the germline V gene, CDR1 is SGHDT and CDR2 is YYEEEE. The CDR3 DNA reads as TGTGCCAGCAGCTACCGGGACAGTGCCTACGAGCAGTACTTC. This translates into CASSYRDSAYEQYF.

This clonotype was seen once. The chain uses TRBV12-5 and TRBJ2-7; D is undetermined. The tail of the sequence fits TRBJ2-5 better, so the J call may be wrong. Germline V gene data show CDR1 as LGHNT and CDR2 as FRNRAP. CDR3 length: 16 residues. The CDR3 is CASGLFPGPPGETQYF. DNA for the CDR3: TGTGCTAGTGGTTTGTTCCCCGGGCCCCCTGGCGAGACCCAGTACTTC.

This clonotype occurred a few times. The rearrangement joins TRBV5-1 to TRBJ2-5; D call uncertain. The CDR3 totals 14 residues. In germline, CDR1 is SGHRS, CDR2 YFSETQ. V was shortened by 1 base and J by 1 base, with 8 bases between the two germline ends. CDR3 in DNA: TGCGCCAGCAGCTTGCCCGAGGTCCAAGAGACCCAGTACTTC. Its translation: CASSLPEVQETQYF. The full variable domain, rest sourced from reference TRBV5-1 and TRBJ2-5, is KAGVTQTPRYLIKTRGQQVTLSCSPISGHRSVSWYQQTPGQGLQFLFEYFSETQRNKGNFPGRFSGRQFSNSRSEMNVSTLELGDSALYLCASSLPEVQETQYFGPGTRLLVL.

This clonotype showed up just a few times. This rearrangement joins TRBV20-1 to TRBJ2-5; 8 positions agree with TRBD1. With 0 bases clipped from V and 2 bases from J, the junction kept 17 bases outside the gene matches. The CDR3 consists of 19 residues. The V gene's germline CDR1 is DFQATT and CDR2 SNEGSKA (reference sequence). Written as DNA, the CDR3 is TGCAGTGCTAGAGACCTCCTTATCTCACAGGGGGTGCCTCAAGAGACCCAGTACTTC. This sequence encodes CSARDLLISQGVPQETQYF.

Comments on this clonotype: A read error may account for a junction end that differs from germline. V and J are TRBV9 and TRBJ2-7, with TRBD1 identical over 12 bases. The CDR3 runs to 15 residues. Germline loops: CDR1 SGDLS, CDR2 YYNGEE. The CDR3 region has the DNA TGTGCCGGCAGCGAAGGGACAGGGGGCAGATACGAGCAGTACTTC. This codes for CAGSEGTGGRYEQYF.

The DNA of the CDR3 is TGTGCCAGCAGCCAAGAGGAGGGGAGGGCCACTGAAGCTTTCTTT. It is translated as CASSQEEGRATEAFF. The genes are TRBV4-2 and TRBJ1-1; D is perhaps TRBD1 (5 bases). The CDR3 covers 15 residues. Germline CDR1 is LGHNA and CDR2 is YNFKEQ. The V gene lost 0 bases and the J gene lost 4 bases, with 12 bases spanning the gap.

This clonotype was recorded once. An end of the junction does not agree with germline; a read error may underlie this. The V gene is TRBV7-6, the J gene TRBJ2-1, with a possible D match to TRBD2 (6 bases). The CDR3 spans 13 residues. The germline V gene encodes CDR1 SGHVS and CDR2 FNYEAQ. The CDR3 DNA reads TGTGCCAGCAGCCGGGGGACGTACAAGGAGCAGTTCTTC. Amino acid sequence: CASSRGTYKEQFF.

This rearrangement joins TRBV7-2 to TRBJ2-5, with a tentative D call TRBD1 (7 bases). The length of the CDR3 is 15 residues. The V and J ends lost 5 bases and 1 base respectively, with 14 bases between them. Per the germline V gene, CDR1 is SGHTA and CDR2 is FQGNSA. The chain's CDR3 is CASSPQGGVQETQYF. The CDR3 nucleotides are TGTGCCAGCAGCCCCCAGGGGGGAGTCCAAGAGACCCAGTACTTC.

This clonotype was seen a handful of times. The J gene is TRBJ2-7, the V gene TRBV11-1, with a possible D match to TRBD1 (6 bases). The V end was cut by 2 bases, the J end by 5 bases, with 13 bases between. This CDR3 region has 14 residues. Germline CDR1 is SGHAT and CDR2 is FQDESV (reference sequence). CDR3 amino acids: CASSLWGLADEQYF. The CDR3 DNA reads as TGTGCCAGCAGCTTATGGGGGCTGGCGGACGAGCAGTACTTC. Full variable domain (missing parts from reference TRBV11-1 and TRBJ2-7): EAEVAQSPRYKITEKSQAVAFWCDPISGHATLYWYRQILGQGPELLVQFQDESVVDDSQLPKDRFSAERLKGVDSTLKIQPAELGDSAMYLCASSLWGLADEQYFGPGTRLTVT.

This clonotype has a count of ten or more. This rearrangement joins TRBV4-2 to TRBJ2-1; tentatively, D is TRBD1 or TRBD2 (5 bases each). The length of the CDR3 is 16 residues. Per germline, CDR1 LGHNA and CDR2 YNFKEQ. The V gene lost 0 bases and the J gene lost 4 bases, with 13 bases spanning the gap. In nucleotides, the CDR3 is TGTGCCAGCAGCCAAGATCGTGAGGGGAGATACAATGAGCAGTTCTTC. Its translation is CASSQDREGRYNEQFF.

This clonotype was recorded a few times. The J gene is TRBJ2-5, the V gene TRBV3-1; D is possibly TRBD1 or TRBD2 (7 bases each). This CDR3 has 14 amino acids. The germline V and J ends were trimmed by 8 bases and 2 bases, with 15 bases remaining between them. Germline V gives CDR1 LGHDT, CDR2 YNNKEL (reference sequence). CDR3 residues: CASLQGGPQETQYF. Here the CDR3 DNA reads TGTGCCAGCCTTCAGGGGGGGCCGCAAGAGACCCAGTACTTC.

The gene calls are TRBV28 and TRBJ2-1, with TRBD1 matching 8 bases. The CDR3 is 12 residues long. V shed 5 bases and J 10 bases; nucleotides not matched to a gene: 4. Germline CDR1 MDHEN, CDR2 SYDVKM. CDR3 DNA: TGTGCCAGCAGTATGTCAGGGGGCGAGCAGTTCTTC. As protein: CASSMSGGEQFF.

This clonotype was seen many times. The chain has TRBV6-6 and TRBJ2-3, with 13 positions matching TRBD2. J lost 4 bases, V lost 8 bases, and 0 bases had no gene match. This CDR3 has 13 amino acids. Germline lookup yields CDR1 MNHNY and CDR2 SVGAGI (reference sequence). CDR3 region: CASGTSGADTQYF. CDR3 nucleotide sequence: TGTGCCAGCGGGACTAGCGGGGCAGATACGCAGTATTTT.

The chain uses TRBV20-1 and TRBJ1-5; no clear D gene. Germline CDR1 DFQATT, CDR2 SNEGSKA (reference sequence). The ends were cut back, 1 base at V and 0 bases at J, with 13 bases in the middle. The length of the CDR3 is 16 residues. Here the CDR3 reads CSARAARTDSNQPQHF. CDR3 coding DNA: TGCAGTGCTAGAGCAGCCCGGACGGATAGCAATCAGCCCCAGCATTTT.

Remarks on this clonotype: A much larger clone lies a single base off, so this may be a read error. This chain connects TRBV7-3 to TRBJ2-1; D is unclear. Germline values: CDR1 SGHTA, CDR2 FQGTGA. This CDR3 has 12 amino acids. The CDR3 DNA sequence: TGTGTCAGCAGCTTAACCGGGAATGAGCAGTTCTTC. This translates into CVSSLTGNEQFF.

V is TRBV7-9 and J is TRBJ2-7; either TRBD1 or TRBD2 may supply D (6 bases each). V lost 1 base and J 2 bases, leaving 12 bases between the germline ends. Germline CDR1 and CDR2: SEHNR and FQNEAQ (reference sequence). The CDR3 is 15 amino acids. The CDR3 here is CASSLEGEVPYEQYF. The DNA for the CDR3 is TGTGCCAGCAGCTTAGAGGGGGAGGTCCCCTACGAGCAGTACTTC.

This clonotype was seen a few times. V and J are TRBV24-1 and TRBJ2-3, with TRBD1 as a possible D gene (7 bases). Germline V gives CDR1 KGHDR, CDR2 SFDVKD. Between the trimmed V and J ends, which lost 6 bases and 3 bases, there was a span of 12 bases. This CDR3 spans 14 amino acids. This CDR3 reads CATSSSGGTDTQYF. CDR3 coding DNA: TGTGCCACCAGTTCCTCAGGGGGGACAGATACGCAGTATTTT.